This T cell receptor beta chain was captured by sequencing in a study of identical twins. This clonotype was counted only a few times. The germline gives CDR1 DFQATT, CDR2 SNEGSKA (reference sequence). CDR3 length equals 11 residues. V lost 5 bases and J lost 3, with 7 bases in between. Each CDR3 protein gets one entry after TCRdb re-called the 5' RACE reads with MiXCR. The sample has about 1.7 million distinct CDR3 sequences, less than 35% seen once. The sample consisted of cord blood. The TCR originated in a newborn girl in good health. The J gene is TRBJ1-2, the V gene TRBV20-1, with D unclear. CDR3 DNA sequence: TGCAGTGCTCAGTGGGACTATGGCTACACCTTC. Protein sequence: CSAQWDYGYTF.